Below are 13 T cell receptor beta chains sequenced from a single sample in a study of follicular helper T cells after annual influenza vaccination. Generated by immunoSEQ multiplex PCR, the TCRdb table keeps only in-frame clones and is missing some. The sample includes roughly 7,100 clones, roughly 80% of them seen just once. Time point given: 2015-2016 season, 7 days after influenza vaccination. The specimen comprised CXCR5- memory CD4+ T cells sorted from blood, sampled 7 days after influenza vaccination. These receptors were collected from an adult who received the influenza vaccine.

Here the CDR3 reads CASSTTGVSDTQYF. The CDR3 DNA follows: TGTGCCAGCAGCACCACGGGGGTCTCAGATACGCAGTATTTT. The chain recombines TRBV5-4 with TRBJ2-3; D perhaps matches TRBD2 (6 bases). The V gene lost 4 bases and the J gene lost 4 bases, with 13 bases spanning the gap. CDR3 size: 14 residues. CDR1 is SGHNT, CDR2 YYREEE, per germline (reference sequence).

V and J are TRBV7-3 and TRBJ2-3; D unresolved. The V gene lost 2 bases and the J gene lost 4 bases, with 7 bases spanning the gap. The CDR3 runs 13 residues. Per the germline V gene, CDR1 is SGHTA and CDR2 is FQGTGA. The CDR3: CASSLLVPDTQYF. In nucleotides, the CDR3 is TGTGCCAGCAGCTTATTAGTCCCAGATACGCAGTATTTT.

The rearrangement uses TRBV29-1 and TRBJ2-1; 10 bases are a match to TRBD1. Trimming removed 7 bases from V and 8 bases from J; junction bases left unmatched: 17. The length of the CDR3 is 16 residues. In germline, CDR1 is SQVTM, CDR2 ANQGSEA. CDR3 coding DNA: TGCAGCGGCGCTCCACCCGGGACAGGGGCTCGATATGAGCAGTTCTTC. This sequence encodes CSGAPPGTGARYEQFF.

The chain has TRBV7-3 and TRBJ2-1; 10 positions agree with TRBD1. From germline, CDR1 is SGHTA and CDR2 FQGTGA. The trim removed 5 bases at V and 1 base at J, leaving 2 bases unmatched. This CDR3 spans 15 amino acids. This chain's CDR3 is CASSGGQGSYNEQFF. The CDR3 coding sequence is TGTGCCAGCAGCGGGGGACAGGGGTCCTACAATGAGCAGTTCTTC.

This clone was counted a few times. The CDR3 DNA follows: TGTGCCAGCAGCCAAGCCCCGACAGGGATGAATTCACCCCTCCACTTT. Protein product: CASSQAPTGMNSPLHF. This chain uses TRBV5-4 with TRBJ1-6; 7 bases match TRBD1. Germline V gene sequence: CDR1 SGHNT, CDR2 YYREEE (reference sequence). The CDR3 covers 16 residues. V shed 4 bases and J 7 bases; nucleotides not matched to a gene: 11.

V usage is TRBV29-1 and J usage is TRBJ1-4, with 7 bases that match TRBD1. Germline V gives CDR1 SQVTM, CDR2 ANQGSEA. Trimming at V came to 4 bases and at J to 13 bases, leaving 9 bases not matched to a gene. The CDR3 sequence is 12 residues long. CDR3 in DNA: TGCAGCGTTGGAAGTGACAGGGTGGCACTGTTTTTT. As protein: CSVGSDRVALFF.

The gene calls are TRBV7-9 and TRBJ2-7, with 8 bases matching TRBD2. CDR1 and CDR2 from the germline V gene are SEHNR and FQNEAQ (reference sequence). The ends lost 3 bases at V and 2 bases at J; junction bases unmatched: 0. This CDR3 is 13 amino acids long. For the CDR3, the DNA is TGTGCCAGCAGCTTCGGGGGGGCCTACGAGCAGTACTTC. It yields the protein CASSFGGAYEQYF.

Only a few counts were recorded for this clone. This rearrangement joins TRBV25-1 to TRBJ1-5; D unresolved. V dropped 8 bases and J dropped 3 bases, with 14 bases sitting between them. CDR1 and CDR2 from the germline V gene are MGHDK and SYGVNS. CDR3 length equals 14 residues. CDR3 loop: CASLWGGINQPQHF. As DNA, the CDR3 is TGTGCCAGCCTCTGGGGAGGGATCAATCAGCCCCAGCATTTT.

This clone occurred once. This chain's CDR3 is CASSPTVSYEQYF. CDR3 in DNA: TGTGCCAGCTCACCGACAGTGTCCTACGAGCAGTACTTC. J is TRBJ2-7 and V is TRBV18; the D gene is possibly TRBD1 (5 bases). The CDR3 is 13 amino acids. The ends were cut back, 3 bases at V and 1 base at J, with 7 bases in the middle. Looked up from germline, CDR1 is KGHSH and CDR2 is LQKENI.

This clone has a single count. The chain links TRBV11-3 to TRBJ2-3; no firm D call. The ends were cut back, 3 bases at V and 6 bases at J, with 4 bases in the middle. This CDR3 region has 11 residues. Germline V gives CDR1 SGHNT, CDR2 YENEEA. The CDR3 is CASSFTDTQYF. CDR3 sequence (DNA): TGTGCCAGCAGCTTTACTGATACGCAGTATTTT.

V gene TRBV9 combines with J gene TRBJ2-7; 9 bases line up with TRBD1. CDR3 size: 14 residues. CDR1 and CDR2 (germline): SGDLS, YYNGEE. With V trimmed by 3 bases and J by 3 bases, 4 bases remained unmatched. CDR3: CASSDGTGNYEQYF. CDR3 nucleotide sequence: TGTGCCAGCAGCGACGGGACAGGGAACTACGAGCAGTACTTC.

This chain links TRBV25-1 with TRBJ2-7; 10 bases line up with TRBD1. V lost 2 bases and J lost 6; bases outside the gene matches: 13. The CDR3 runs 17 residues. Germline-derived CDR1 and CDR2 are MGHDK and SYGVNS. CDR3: CASSEKGAGTGVVEQYF. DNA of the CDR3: TGTGCCAGCAGTGAAAAGGGCGCCGGGACAGGGGTGGTCGAGCAGTACTTC.

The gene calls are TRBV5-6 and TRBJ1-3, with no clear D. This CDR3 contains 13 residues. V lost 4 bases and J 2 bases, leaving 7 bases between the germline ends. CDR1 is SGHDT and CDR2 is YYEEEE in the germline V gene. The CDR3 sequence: CASSRFPGNTIYF. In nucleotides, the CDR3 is TGTGCCAGCAGCCGTTTCCCTGGAAACACCATATATTTT.